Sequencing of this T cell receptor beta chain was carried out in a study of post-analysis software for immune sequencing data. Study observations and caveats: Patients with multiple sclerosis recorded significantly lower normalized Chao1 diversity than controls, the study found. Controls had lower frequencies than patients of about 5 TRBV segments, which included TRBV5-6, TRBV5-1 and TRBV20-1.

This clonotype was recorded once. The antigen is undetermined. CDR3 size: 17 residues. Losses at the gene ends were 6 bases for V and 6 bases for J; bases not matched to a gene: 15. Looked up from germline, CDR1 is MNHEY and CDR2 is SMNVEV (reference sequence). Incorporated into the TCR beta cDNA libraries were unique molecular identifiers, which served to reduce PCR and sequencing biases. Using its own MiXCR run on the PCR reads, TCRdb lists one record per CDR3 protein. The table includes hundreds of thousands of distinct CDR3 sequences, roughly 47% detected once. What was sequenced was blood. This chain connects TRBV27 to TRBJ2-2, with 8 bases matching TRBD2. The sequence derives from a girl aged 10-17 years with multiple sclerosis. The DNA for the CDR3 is TGTGCCAGCAGATTCATAGGCGGGGGGCGATACGCCGGGGAGCTGTTTTTT. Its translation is CASRFIGGGRYAGELFF.